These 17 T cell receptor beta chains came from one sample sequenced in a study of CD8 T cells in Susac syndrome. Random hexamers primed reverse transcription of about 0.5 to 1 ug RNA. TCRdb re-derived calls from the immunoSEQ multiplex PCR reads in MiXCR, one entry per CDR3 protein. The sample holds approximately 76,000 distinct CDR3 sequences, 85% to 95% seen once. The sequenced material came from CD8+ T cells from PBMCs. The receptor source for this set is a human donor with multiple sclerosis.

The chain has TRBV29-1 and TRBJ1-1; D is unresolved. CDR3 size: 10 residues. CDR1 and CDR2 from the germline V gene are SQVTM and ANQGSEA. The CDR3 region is CSPPRTEAFF. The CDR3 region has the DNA TGCAGTCCGCCTCGGACTGAAGCTTTCTTT. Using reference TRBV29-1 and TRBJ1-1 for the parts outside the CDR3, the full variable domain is SAVISQKPSRDICQRGTSLTIQCQVDSQVTMMFWYRQQPGQSLTLIATANQGSEATYESGFVIDKFPISRPNLTFSTLTVSNMSPEDSSIYLCSPPRTEAFFGQGTRLTVV.

The DNA of the CDR3 is TGTGCCAGCAGCTTCATGGGCCCTAATGAAAAACTGTTTTTT. Translation: CASSFMGPNEKLFF. This chain links TRBV7-9 with TRBJ1-4; D gene uncertain. This CDR3 is built from 14 residues. Trimming cost V 3 bases and J 3 bases, with 8 bases left between them. From germline, CDR1 is SEHNR and CDR2 FQNEAQ (reference sequence).

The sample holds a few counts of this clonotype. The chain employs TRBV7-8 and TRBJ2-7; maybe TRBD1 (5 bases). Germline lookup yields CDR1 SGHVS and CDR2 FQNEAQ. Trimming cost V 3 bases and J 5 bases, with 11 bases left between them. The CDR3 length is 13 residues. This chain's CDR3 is CASSLGGANEQYF. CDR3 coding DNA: TGTGCCAGCAGCTTGGGTGGGGCCAACGAGCAGTACTTC.

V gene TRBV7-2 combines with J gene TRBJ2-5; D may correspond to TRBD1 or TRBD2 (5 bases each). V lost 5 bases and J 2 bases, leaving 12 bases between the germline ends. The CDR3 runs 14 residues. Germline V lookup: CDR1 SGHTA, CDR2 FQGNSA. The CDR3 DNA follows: TGTGCCAGCAGCGAGCGGACAAATCAAGAGACCCAGTACTTC. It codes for CASSERTNQETQYF.

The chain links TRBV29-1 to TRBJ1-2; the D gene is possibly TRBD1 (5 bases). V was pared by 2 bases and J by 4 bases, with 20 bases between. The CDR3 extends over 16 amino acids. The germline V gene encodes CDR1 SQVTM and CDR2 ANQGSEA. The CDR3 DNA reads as TGCAGCGTTGAATTCGGACAAGCCCTGATTCCCTATGGCTACACCTTC. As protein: CSVEFGQALIPYGYTF.

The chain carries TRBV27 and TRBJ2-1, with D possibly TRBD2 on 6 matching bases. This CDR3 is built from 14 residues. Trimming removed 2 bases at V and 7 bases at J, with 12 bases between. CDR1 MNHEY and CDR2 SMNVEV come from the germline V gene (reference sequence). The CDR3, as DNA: TGTGCCAGCAGTTTAGGGACTCCCTCAAATGAGCAGTTCTTC. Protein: CASSLGTPSNEQFF.

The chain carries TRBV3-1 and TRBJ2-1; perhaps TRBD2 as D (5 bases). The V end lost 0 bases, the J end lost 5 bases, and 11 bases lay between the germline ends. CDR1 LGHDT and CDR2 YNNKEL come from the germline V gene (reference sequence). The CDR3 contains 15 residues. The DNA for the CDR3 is TGTGCCAGCAGCCAAGAGTCCAGCGGCCACAATGAGCAGTTCTTC. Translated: CASSQESSGHNEQFF.

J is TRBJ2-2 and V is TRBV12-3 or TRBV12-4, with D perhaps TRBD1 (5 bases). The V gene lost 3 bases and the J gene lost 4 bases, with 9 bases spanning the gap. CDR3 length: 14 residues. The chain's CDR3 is CASSFEGVTGELFF. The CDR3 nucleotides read TGTGCCAGCAGTTTCGAAGGGGTCACCGGGGAGCTGTTTTTT.

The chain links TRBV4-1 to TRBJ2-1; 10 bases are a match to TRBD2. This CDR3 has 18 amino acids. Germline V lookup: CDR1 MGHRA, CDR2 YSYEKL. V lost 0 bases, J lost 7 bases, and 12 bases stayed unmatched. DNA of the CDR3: TGCGCCAGCAGCCAAGAGCCAATAGCGGGGGGAAGTGCGAATGAGCAGTTCTTC. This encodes CASSQEPIAGGSANEQFF.

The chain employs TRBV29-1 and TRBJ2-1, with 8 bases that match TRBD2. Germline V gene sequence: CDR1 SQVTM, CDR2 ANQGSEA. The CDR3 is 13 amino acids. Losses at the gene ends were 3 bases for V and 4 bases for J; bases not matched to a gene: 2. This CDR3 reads CSVDGGGYNEQFF. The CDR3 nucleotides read TGCAGCGTTGACGGCGGGGGGTACAATGAGCAGTTCTTC.

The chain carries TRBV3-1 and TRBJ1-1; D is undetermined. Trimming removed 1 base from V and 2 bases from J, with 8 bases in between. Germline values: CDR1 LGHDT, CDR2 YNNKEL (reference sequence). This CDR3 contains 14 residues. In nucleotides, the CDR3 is TGTGCCAGCAGCCAAGCTTCCGCAAACACTGAAGCTTTCTTT. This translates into CASSQASANTEAFF.

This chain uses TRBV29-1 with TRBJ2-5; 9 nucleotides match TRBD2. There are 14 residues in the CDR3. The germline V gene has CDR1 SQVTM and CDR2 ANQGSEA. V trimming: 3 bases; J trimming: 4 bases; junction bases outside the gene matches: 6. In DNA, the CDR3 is TGCAGCGTTGAGGGGCGGGAGGGCCTAGAGACCCAGTACTTC. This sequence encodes CSVEGREGLETQYF.

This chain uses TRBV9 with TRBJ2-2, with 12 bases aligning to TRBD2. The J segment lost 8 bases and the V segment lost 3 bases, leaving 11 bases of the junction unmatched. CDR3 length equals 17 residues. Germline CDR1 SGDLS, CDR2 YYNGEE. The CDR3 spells CASSASGLAGRTGELFF. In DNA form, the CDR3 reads TGTGCCAGCAGCGCCTCTGGACTAGCGGGAAGAACTGGGGAGCTGTTTTTT.

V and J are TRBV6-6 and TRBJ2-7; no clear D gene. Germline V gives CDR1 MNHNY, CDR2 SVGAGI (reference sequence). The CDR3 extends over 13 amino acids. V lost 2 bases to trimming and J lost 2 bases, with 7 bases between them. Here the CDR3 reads CASSYDSTYEQYF. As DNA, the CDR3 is TGTGCCAGCAGTTACGACTCAACCTACGAGCAGTACTTC.

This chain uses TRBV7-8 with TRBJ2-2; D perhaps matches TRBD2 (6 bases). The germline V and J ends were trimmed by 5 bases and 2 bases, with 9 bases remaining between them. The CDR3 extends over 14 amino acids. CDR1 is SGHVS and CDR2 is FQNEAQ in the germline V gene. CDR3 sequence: CASSPTSNTGELFF. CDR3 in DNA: TGTGCCAGCAGCCCTACTAGCAACACCGGGGAGCTGTTTTTT.

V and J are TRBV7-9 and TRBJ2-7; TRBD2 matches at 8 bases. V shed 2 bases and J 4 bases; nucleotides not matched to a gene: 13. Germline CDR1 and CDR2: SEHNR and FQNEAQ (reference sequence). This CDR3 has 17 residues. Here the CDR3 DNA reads TGTGCCAGCAGCTTAACATCGGCGGGAGGCACTGCATACGAGCAGTACTTC. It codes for CASSLTSAGGTAYEQYF.

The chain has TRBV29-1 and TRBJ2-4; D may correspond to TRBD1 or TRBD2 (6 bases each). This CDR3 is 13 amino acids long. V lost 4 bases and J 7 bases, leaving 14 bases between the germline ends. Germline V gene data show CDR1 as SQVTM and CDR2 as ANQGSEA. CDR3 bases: TGCAGCGTTGTCGGGGGCAGCTCCAACATTCAGTACTTC. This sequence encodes CSVVGGSSNIQYF.